The 28 T cell receptor beta chains presented below share a single source sample, sequenced in a study of control samples from healthy donors and cancer patients (dated by TCRdb to about 2020). Libraries were made using the immunoSEQ multiplex PCR assay. Drawn from immuneACCESS, this table holds only the in-frame rearrangements with V and J called that TCRdb kept. Clones are partly lost; checked studies trace under half to an unresolved V gene and leave the rest unexplained. The sample table contains approximately 160,000 clones; only one count was recorded for about nine tenths of them. The biggest ten clones account for 2% to 2.5% of the sample. Sequenced material: blood. These TCRs come from a woman in her 40s in good health.

The chain has TRBV7-9 and TRBJ1-2; no reliable D call. The CDR3 spans 15 residues. Germline V lookup: CDR1 SEHNR, CDR2 FQNEAQ (reference sequence). With 3 bases removed from V and 12 bases from J, the gap between germline ends came to 23 bases. CDR3 DNA: TGTGCCAGCAGCTTTAAAGACGGGCAGGATGGGTCTAACACCTTC. Its translation: CASSFKDGQDGSNTF.

The rearrangement uses TRBV11-2 and TRBJ2-7, with D hard to call. Germline loops: CDR1 SGHAT, CDR2 FQNNGV. V was cut by 1 base and J by 0 bases, with 10 bases left in between. The CDR3 covers 15 residues. CDR3 protein: CASSLVQFTSYEQYF. CDR3 DNA: TGTGCCAGCAGCTTAGTCCAGTTTACCTCCTACGAGCAGTACTTC.

The V call is TRBV11-2, the J call TRBJ1-3; D perhaps matches TRBD1 (5 bases). With 0 bases removed from V and 4 bases from J, the gap between germline ends came to 13 bases. This CDR3 is 16 amino acids long. Per the germline V gene, CDR1 is SGHAT and CDR2 is FQNNGV. The CDR3 bases are TGTGCCAGCAGCTTAGATCTAGGGGCTGACGGAAACACCATATATTTT. Amino acids: CASSLDLGADGNTIYF.

The chain carries TRBV7-9 and TRBJ1-3; D perhaps matches TRBD1 (5 bases). Germline V gene sequence: CDR1 SEHNR, CDR2 FQNEAQ (reference sequence). V was cut by 4 bases and J by 8 bases, with 9 bases left in between. The CDR3 runs 12 residues. The CDR3 DNA is TGTGCCAGCAGCTGGGGGGAAGACACCATATATTTT. It yields the protein CASSWGEDTIYF.

V usage is TRBV11-3 and J usage is TRBJ1-6; no reliable D call. Germline V gene data show CDR1 as SGHNT and CDR2 as YENEEA. V was shortened by 1 base and J by 10 bases, with 8 bases between the two germline ends. This CDR3 is 13 amino acids long. CDR3: CASSLGGNSPLHF. The CDR3 nucleotides read TGTGCCAGCAGCTTAGGAGGGAACTCACCCCTCCACTTT. The variable domain in full, completed from reference TRBV11-3 and TRBJ1-6, reads EAGVVQSPRYKIIEKKQPVAFWCNPISGHNTLYWYLQNLGQGPELLIRYENEEAVDDSQLPKDRFSAERLKGVDSTLKIQPAELGDSAVYLCASSLGGNSPLHFGNGTRLTVT.

The chain couples TRBV2 to TRBJ1-4, with TRBD1 matching 8 bases. The germline CDR1 and CDR2 sequences are SNHLY and FYNNEI. The CDR3 has 12 residues. The ends lost 2 bases at V and 13 bases at J; junction bases unmatched: 3. The CDR3: CASSEPGQGLFF. Written as DNA, the CDR3 is TGTGCCAGCAGTGAACCCGGACAGGGACTGTTTTTT.

V is TRBV18 and J is TRBJ2-6; possibly TRBD1 or TRBD2 for D (5 bases each). CDR1 KGHSH and CDR2 LQKENI come from the germline V gene. V lost 3 bases to trimming and J lost 0 bases, with 21 bases between them. The CDR3 length is 20 residues. The CDR3 DNA follows: TGTGCCAGCTCACCCGTGCCCCGGGACCTCGCCATCTCTGGGGCCAACGTCCTGACTTTC. It specifies CASSPVPRDLAISGANVLTF. Full variable domain (missing parts from reference TRBV18 and TRBJ2-6): NAGVMQNPRHLVRRRGQEARLRCSPMKGHSHVYWYRQLPEEGLKFMVYLQKENIIDESGMPKERFSAEFPKEGPSILRIQQVVRGDSAAYFCASSPVPRDLAISGANVLTFGAGSRLTVL.

The chain recombines TRBV27 with TRBJ2-6, with D possibly being TRBD2 (6 bases). V was trimmed by 7 bases and J by 1 base, leaving 32 bases between them. Germline V lookup: CDR1 MNHEY, CDR2 SMNVEV (reference sequence). CDR3 length: 22 amino acids. The CDR3 loop is CASTTYDYWVKGLSSGANVLTF. The CDR3, as DNA: TGTGCCAGCACTACTTATGATTATTGGGTGAAGGGACTGAGTTCTGGGGCCAACGTCCTGACTTTC.

This clone was counted a single time. The chain employs TRBV5-1 and TRBJ1-2, with TRBD1 matching over 7 bases. The CDR3 extends over 14 amino acids. CDR1 and CDR2 from the germline V gene are SGHRS and YFSETQ. Losses at the gene ends were 5 bases for V and 3 bases for J; bases not matched to a gene: 7. The CDR3 loop reads CASRGAGTDYGYTF. CDR3 in DNA: TGCGCCAGCAGAGGAGCGGGGACAGACTATGGCTACACCTTC.

The rearrangement joins TRBV6-1 to TRBJ1-6, with D unresolved. The CDR3 length is 11 residues. V was clipped by 2 bases and J by 11 bases, with 4 bases between them. Germline V CDR1 and CDR2: MNHNS, SASEGT. CDR3 sequence reads: CASSESPPLHF. The DNA of the CDR3 is TGTGCCAGCAGTGAATCACCACCCCTCCACTTT.

This clone was counted a few times. The chain recombines TRBV6-1 with TRBJ2-5, with 9 bases identical to TRBD1. Trimming at V came to 1 base and at J to 5 bases, leaving 5 bases not matched to a gene. The CDR3 is 15 amino acids. Germline V lookup: CDR1 MNHNS, CDR2 SASEGT. CDR3 sequence reads: CASSEGTGDYETQYF. CDR3 in DNA: TGTGCCAGCAGTGAAGGGACAGGGGACTACGAGACCCAGTACTTC.

The genes are TRBV5-5 and TRBJ1-2; 8 bases agree with TRBD1. CDR3 length equals 15 residues. After removal of 0 bases from V and 3 bases from J, the junction contained 4 bases not matched to a gene. Germline V gene data show CDR1 as SGHKS and CDR2 as YYEKEE (reference sequence). Here the CDR3 reads CASSLAAGQDYGYTF. In DNA, the CDR3 is TGTGCCAGCAGCTTGGCGGCGGGACAGGACTATGGCTACACCTTC.

The V and J genes are TRBV5-1 and TRBJ1-1; D is unresolved. Germline V gene data show CDR1 as SGHRS and CDR2 as YFSETQ. The CDR3 loop spans 14 amino acids. Trimming shortened V by 0 bases and J by 2 bases, and 8 bases separated the two germline ends. The CDR3 loop reads CASSLGHQNTEAFF. In DNA form, the CDR3 reads TGCGCCAGCAGCTTGGGACACCAAAACACTGAAGCTTTCTTT. The complete variable domain, with remaining parts taken from reference TRBV5-1 and TRBJ1-1, reads KAGVTQTPRYLIKTRGQQVTLSCSPISGHRSVSWYQQTPGQGLQFLFEYFSETQRNKGNFPGRFSGRQFSNSRSEMNVSTLELGDSALYLCASSLGHQNTEAFFGQGTRLTVV.

This chain uses TRBV7-9 with TRBJ2-3, with 13 bases lining up with TRBD2. The ends lost 7 bases at V and 4 bases at J; junction bases unmatched: 5. Germline values: CDR1 SEHNR, CDR2 FQNEAQ (reference sequence). This CDR3 is built from 15 residues. The CDR3 protein is CASIRTSGGSDTQYF. As DNA, the CDR3 is TGTGCCAGCATCCGGACTAGCGGGGGATCAGATACGCAGTATTTT.

This rearrangement joins TRBV27 to TRBJ1-6; D gene uncertain. Per germline, CDR1 MNHEY and CDR2 SMNVEV (reference sequence). The V gene lost 6 bases and the J gene lost 13 bases, with 16 bases spanning the gap. This CDR3 is 13 amino acids long. CDR3 coding DNA: TGTGCCAGCAGCCCAGGAAGGAGTTGGCCCCTCCACTTT. Translation gives CASSPGRSWPLHF.

DNA of the CDR3: TGTGCCAGCGCGGGGTATGGCTACACCTTC. Translating it yields CASAGYGYTF. The chain uses TRBV7-9 and TRBJ1-2; D is undetermined. Trimming shortened V by 8 bases and J by 5 bases, and 6 bases separated the two germline ends. Germline V lookup: CDR1 SEHNR, CDR2 FQNEAQ (reference sequence). This CDR3 is 10 amino acids long.

The chain employs TRBV9 and TRBJ2-3, with TRBD2 matching over 7 bases. The CDR3 runs to 16 residues. Germline assignment: CDR1 SGDLS and CDR2 YYNGEE. Trimming removed 3 bases from V and 5 bases from J; junction bases left unmatched: 12. The CDR3 sequence is CASSARDGGYGDTQYF. CDR3 DNA: TGTGCCAGCAGCGCAAGAGACGGGGGGTACGGAGATACGCAGTATTTT.

This chain uses TRBV18 with TRBJ1-1, with no clear D. Per germline, CDR1 KGHSH and CDR2 LQKENI. Trimming stripped 2 bases from V and 6 bases from J, with 7 bases between. The CDR3 loop spans 12 amino acids. The CDR3 protein is CASSPIRPEAFF. In nucleotides, the CDR3 is TGTGCCAGCTCACCAATAAGGCCTGAAGCTTTCTTT.

The J gene is TRBJ2-7, the V gene TRBV29-1; no reliable D call. The CDR3 loop spans 12 amino acids. V dropped 3 bases and J dropped 6 bases, with 12 bases sitting between them. From germline, CDR1 is SQVTM and CDR2 ANQGSEA. The CDR3 DNA sequence: TGCAGCGTTGAGGGCAGCCCCCGCGAGCAGTACTTC. The encoded protein is CSVEGSPREQYF.

This chain connects TRBV11-2 to TRBJ1-2; 8 nucleotides match TRBD1. V lost 6 bases to trimming and J lost 8 bases; unmatched junction nucleotides: 11. This CDR3 contains 14 residues. Germline V gives CDR1 SGHAT, CDR2 FQNNGV. The chain's CDR3 is CASRTAGGAEGYTF. The DNA of the CDR3 is TGTGCCAGCAGGACGGCAGGGGGCGCGGAGGGCTACACCTTC.

The CDR3 is CASSPGQGYEQYF. The CDR3 nucleotides are TGTGCCAGCAGTCCGGGACAGGGGTACGAGCAGTACTTC. V usage is TRBV12-3 or TRBV12-4 and J usage is TRBJ2-7, with 10 bases matching TRBD1. Unmatched junction bases numbered 2, after V lost 5 bases and J lost 4 bases. This CDR3 comprises 13 residues.

The chain combines TRBV18 with TRBJ2-2; 7 bases fit TRBD1. V lost 4 bases and J lost 5; bases outside the gene matches: 4. CDR3 length: 14 residues. The germline CDR1 and CDR2 sequences are KGHSH and LQKENI. In DNA form, the CDR3 reads TGTGCCAGCTCACGACAGGGTGGGACCGGGGAGCTGTTTTTT. This gives the protein CASSRQGGTGELFF.

This chain uses TRBV27 with TRBJ2-3; D remains unclear. V lost 6 bases and J 4 bases, leaving 11 bases between the germline ends. The CDR3 loop spans 13 amino acids. Germline V lookup: CDR1 MNHEY, CDR2 SMNVEV (reference sequence). The CDR3 DNA follows: TGTGCCAGCAGACCTAGGGCGGCAGATACGCAGTATTTT. It is translated as CASRPRAADTQYF.

CDR3 in amino acids: CAISESHLTNEKLFF. In DNA, the CDR3 is TGTGCCATCAGTGAGTCCCATCTTACTAATGAAAAACTGTTTTTT. The V call is TRBV10-3, the J call TRBJ1-4; D gene uncertain. Deletions cut 0 bases from V and 2 bases from J, with 7 bases between. The CDR3 runs 15 residues. Germline V gives CDR1 ENHRY, CDR2 SYGVKD.

The chain joins TRBV6-5 to TRBJ1-4; 8 bases are a match to TRBD1. From germline, CDR1 is MNHEY and CDR2 SVGAGI. The CDR3 is 13 residues long. Trimming took 4 bases from V and 6 from J; bases not matched to a gene: 1. The CDR3 bases are TGTGCCAGCAGTTTGGACAGGGATGAAAAACTGTTTTTT. As protein: CASSLDRDEKLFF.

The V gene is TRBV5-1, the J gene TRBJ2-7; D remains unclear. Germline V CDR1 and CDR2: SGHRS, YFSETQ. V lost 0 bases to trimming and J lost 6 bases, with 4 bases between them. This CDR3 has 11 amino acids. Written as DNA, the CDR3 is TGCGCCAGCAGCTTGGTCCCCGAGCAGTACTTC. It encodes CASSLVPEQYF. Together with reference TRBV5-1 and TRBJ2-7, the CDR3 gives the full variable domain: KAGVTQTPRYLIKTRGQQVTLSCSPISGHRSVSWYQQTPGQGLQFLFEYFSETQRNKGNFPGRFSGRQFSNSRSEMNVSTLELGDSALYLCASSLVPEQYFGPGTRLTVT.

The rearrangement joins TRBV19 to TRBJ1-4; 8 nucleotides line up with TRBD1. The CDR3 extends over 15 amino acids. V gave up 6 bases and J gave up 5 bases; unmatched junction bases: 8. CDR1 is LNHDA, CDR2 SQIVND, per germline (reference sequence). For the CDR3, the DNA is TGTGCCAGTAGAACACGGGACAGGATAAATGAAAAACTGTTTTTT. Translating gives CASRTRDRINEKLFF.

V is TRBV7-9 and J is TRBJ1-1, with TRBD1 matching 7 bases. Looked up from germline, CDR1 is SEHNR and CDR2 is FQNEAQ (reference sequence). V lost 3 bases to trimming and J lost 3 bases; unmatched junction nucleotides: 1. This CDR3 region has 13 residues. The CDR3 bases are TGTGCCAGCAGCTTTGGACAGGACACTGAAGCTTTCTTT. Protein sequence: CASSFGQDTEAFF.